Listed below are T cell receptor beta chains from one sample, sequenced in a study of CD8 T cells in ankylosing spondylitis. TCRdb reanalysed the 5' RACE reads using MiXCR and keeps one entry per CDR3 protein. The data contain about 260,000 distinct CDR3 sequences, approximately 24% of them singletons. Sequences were obtained from blood, either unsorted or a sorted T cell fraction (not recorded which). The receptor set was obtained from a male donor with ankylosing spondylitis or in good health (not recorded which). CDR3s include the opening cysteine and the closing phenylalanine or tryptophan. The order of the fields is CDR3 protein, CDR3 DNA, V gene, clone size, J gene, D gene. A D gene is named only where the DNA matches it firmly. Rows may omit the clone size; those that give it use once, few, many or a size class.

CASSQDSGELFF | TGTGCCAGCAGCCAGGATTCCGGGGAGCTGTTTTTT | TRBV3-1 | few | TRBJ2-2 | NA
CASSLRPQGTQYF | TGTGCCAGCAGCTTAAGGCCCCAGGGAACCCAGTACTTC | TRBV7-9 | NA | TRBJ2-5 | NA
CSALFVGLDTEAFF | TGCAGTGCCCTCTTTGTAGGACTTGACACTGAAGCTTTCTTT | TRBV20-1 | many | TRBJ1-1 | NA
CASSSGTGWADTQYF | TGTGCCAGCAGCTCTGGGACAGGGTGGGCAGATACGCAGTATTTT | TRBV5-6 | many | TRBJ2-3 | TRBD1
CSAKALGPSSYNEQFF | TGCAGTGCAAAAGCCCTGGGCCCGAGCTCCTACAATGAGCAGTTCTTC | TRBV20-1 | NA | TRBJ2-1 | NA
CGGGLKETQYF | TGCGGAGGGGGCCTCAAAGAGACCCAGTACTTC | TRBV20-1 | many | TRBJ2-5 | NA
CSAITPAGGGAFF | TGCAGTGCTATAACCCCCGCGGGGGGTGGAGCTTTCTTT | TRBV20-1 | NA | TRBJ1-1 | NA
CASSLRSGLAGETQYF | TGTGCCAGCAGTTTAAGGTCGGGACTAGCGGGAGAGACCCAGTACTTC | TRBV12-3/TRBV12-4 | NA | TRBJ2-5 | TRBD2
CASSLNRITNYGYTF | TGTGCCAGCAGTTTAAACCGGATTACTAACTATGGCTACACCTTC | TRBV12-3/TRBV12-4 | few | TRBJ1-2 | NA
CASSSMGQGGTEAFF | TGTGCCAGCAGTTCCATGGGACAGGGTGGCACTGAAGCTTTCTTT | TRBV28 | many | TRBJ1-1 | TRBD1
CATSRGPRNTGELFF | TGTGCCACCAGCAGGGGTCCTAGGAACACCGGGGAGCTGTTTTTT | TRBV15 | NA | TRBJ2-2 | NA
CASSHEPLYSPLHF | TGCGCCAGCAGCCACGAACCTCTTTATTCACCCCTCCACTTT | TRBV4-1 | NA | TRBJ1-6 | NA
CASRPTEAEAFF | TGTGCCAGTAGACCTACAGAAGCTGAAGCTTTCTTT | TRBV19 | NA | TRBJ1-1 | NA
CATSDWDRRGDTQYF | TGTGCCACCAGTGACTGGGACAGACGGGGGGATACGCAGTATTTT | TRBV24-1 | NA | TRBJ2-3 | NA
CSAPRDNTDTQYF | TGCAGTGCTCCAAGGGACAACACAGATACGCAGTATTTT | TRBV20-1 | many | TRBJ2-3 | NA
CASSVGGKETQYF | TGTGCCAGCAGCGTAGGGGGGAAAGAGACCCAGTACTTC | TRBV9 | NA | TRBJ2-5 | NA
CASSLQGYGYTF | TGTGCCAGCAGTTTACAAGGGTATGGCTACACCTTC | TRBV27 | many | TRBJ1-2 | NA
CSARISGYEQYF | TGCAGTGCTCGAATCTCAGGGTACGAGCAGTACTTC | TRBV20-1 | few | TRBJ2-7 | NA
CSAHQDYEQYF | TGCAGCGCCCACCAGGACTACGAGCAGTACTTC | TRBV29-1 | many | TRBJ2-7 | NA
CSVATGGTGNQPQHF | TGCAGCGTTGCCACCGGGGGGACTGGCAATCAGCCCCAGCATTTT | TRBV29-1 | many | TRBJ1-5 | NA
CAISRTSGGGTGELFF | TGTGCCATCAGTCGGACTAGCGGGGGCGGCACCGGGGAGCTGTTTTTT | TRBV10-3 | few | TRBJ2-2 | TRBD2
CASSSSWDNYGYTF | TGTGCCAGCAGCTCGTCATGGGATAACTATGGCTACACCTTC | TRBV7-9 | NA | TRBJ1-2 | NA
CASSHTATDGIQYF | TGTGCCAGCAGCCACACCGCGACAGATGGCATTCAGTACTTC | TRBV3-1 | once | TRBJ2-4 | NA
CASSSFGDRGDEQFF | TGTGCCAGCAGCTCATTCGGGGACAGAGGCGATGAGCAGTTCTTC | TRBV3-1 | many | TRBJ2-1 | TRBD1
CASLPARDRNEQFF | TGTGCCAGCTTACCCGCTCGGGACCGCAATGAGCAGTTCTTC | TRBV7-2 | NA | TRBJ2-1 | NA
CASSLFGGGTYNEQFF | TGTGCCAGCAGCTTATTTGGAGGGGGGACTTACAATGAGCAGTTCTTC | TRBV11-2 | few | TRBJ2-1 | NA
CAWSANYEQFF | TGTGCCTGGAGTGCTAACTATGAGCAGTTCTTC | TRBV30 | many | TRBJ2-1 | NA
CAISESEGRNTIYF | TGTGCCATCAGTGAGTCGGAGGGTAGAAACACCATATATTTT | TRBV10-3 | NA | TRBJ1-3 | NA
CASSVSTYEQYF | TGTGCCAGCAGTGTCAGCACCTACGAGCAGTACTTC | TRBV2 | NA | TRBJ2-7 | NA
CASSPRADQNQPQHF | TGTGCCAGCAGTCCCAGGGCCGACCAAAATCAGCCCCAGCATTTT | TRBV27 | few | TRBJ1-5 | NA
CASSAELAVETQYF | TGTGCCAGCAGCGCGGAACTAGCGGTGGAGACCCAGTACTTC | TRBV9 | few | TRBJ2-5 | TRBD2
CASSRQGPFGEQYF | TGTGCCAGCAGCAGACAGGGGCCCTTCGGCGAGCAGTACTTC | TRBV2 | NA | TRBJ2-7 | TRBD1
CSARAPTSGVEQYF | TGCAGTGCTAGAGCTCCGACTAGCGGGGTTGAGCAGTACTTC | TRBV20-1 | NA | TRBJ2-7 | TRBD2
CASSSWTGMSSPLHF | TGTGCCAGCAGTTCCTGGACAGGGATGAGTTCACCCCTCCACTTT | TRBV28 | many | TRBJ1-6 | TRBD1
CAGHRDPPSYNEQFF | TGTGCCGGACATAGGGACCCGCCCTCCTACAATGAGCAGTTCTTC | TRBV2 | NA | TRBJ2-1 | NA
CASSGASTDTQYF | TGTGCCAGCAGTGGTGCTAGCACAGATACGCAGTATTTT | TRBV27 | NA | TRBJ2-3 | NA
CASSGSGGARETQYF | TGCGCCAGCAGTGGTAGCGGGGGGGCCAGGGAGACCCAGTACTTC | TRBV10-2 | NA | TRBJ2-5 | TRBD2
CASRKARRGALNEKLFF | TGTGCCAGCAGAAAGGCTAGACGGGGCGCCCTTAATGAAAAACTGTTTTTT | TRBV28 | once | TRBJ1-4 | NA
CAISESGQADEKLFF | TGTGCCATCAGTGAGTCGGGGCAGGCGGATGAAAAACTGTTTTTT | TRBV10-3 | NA | TRBJ1-4 | NA
CSARLAGLDTQYF | TGCAGTGCTAGACTAGCGGGGTTAGATACGCAGTATTTT | TRBV20-1 | NA | TRBJ2-3 | TRBD2
CSATTGLSVDIQYF | TGCAGTGCTACAACGGGACTATCTGTCGACATTCAGTACTTC | TRBV20-1 | many | TRBJ2-4 | TRBD2
CASGRLHGELFF | TGTGCCAGCGGTCGCCTTCACGGGGAGCTGTTTTTT | TRBV2 | NA | TRBJ2-2 | NA
CASPPPIDRPLAILLGELFF | TGCGCCAGCCCACCACCCATCGACAGACCTCTTGCCATATTGCTCGGGGAGCTGTTTTTT | TRBV4-1 | NA | TRBJ2-2 | NA
CASSGSSTGAYYYEQYF | TGTGCCAGCAGTGGGTCTTCCACAGGGGCCTATTACTACGAGCAGTACTTC | TRBV28 | once | TRBJ2-7 | TRBD1
CASSFGTGVGYTF | TGTGCCAGCAGCTTCGGGACAGGGGTTGGCTACACCTTC | TRBV6-1 | NA | TRBJ1-2 | TRBD1
CATSRELLDRGYEQYF | TGTGCCACCAGCAGAGAGTTACTAGATCGTGGCTACGAGCAGTACTTC | TRBV15 | many | TRBJ2-7 | NA
CASSSSAGDQAETQYF | TGCGCCAGCAGTTCTTCAGCTGGGGATCAGGCCGAGACCCAGTACTTC | TRBV10-2 | NA | TRBJ2-5 | NA
CASRELGHRNTEAFF | TGTGCCAGCAGAGAACTGGGACACAGGAACACTGAAGCTTTCTTT | TRBV2 | many | TRBJ1-1 | NA
CSASTGGPNTGELFF | TGCAGTGCTTCGACAGGGGGTCCGAACACCGGGGAGCTGTTTTTT | TRBV20-1 | few | TRBJ2-2 | TRBD1
CASSESFLRGPGGPEQYF | TGTGCCAGCAGTGAATCATTTTTAAGGGGGCCTGGAGGGCCCGAGCAGTACTTC | TRBV25-1 | NA | TRBJ2-7 | NA
CSGGDRPPDTQYF | TGCAGCGGCGGTGACAGGCCGCCAGATACGCAGTATTTT | TRBV29-1 | many | TRBJ2-3 | NA
CSATGRETQYF | TGCAGTGCCACAGGGCGAGAGACCCAGTACTTC | TRBV20-1 | NA | TRBJ2-5 | NA
CASSFGPPLHYEQYF | TGCGCCAGCAGTTTCGGGCCGCCTCTCCACTACGAGCAGTACTTC | TRBV5-1 | few | TRBJ2-7 | NA
CAISESGPNGYTF | TGTGCCATCAGTGAGTCGGGCCCGAATGGCTACACCTTC | TRBV10-3 | NA | TRBJ1-2 | NA
CSADLAGAGTGELFF | TGCAGTGCCGATCTAGCGGGGGCCGGCACCGGGGAGCTGTTTTTT | TRBV20-1 | NA | TRBJ2-2 | TRBD2